This TCR beta chain was retrieved from a study of sequential checkpoint blockade in melanoma. Here immunoSEQ multiplex PCR was the method, and the copy in TCRdb shows in-frame clones only, minus some. The data contain 25,000 to 35,000 clones, 70% to 90% of them singletons. Treatment: randomized to nivolumab then ipilimumab (arm A) or the reverse (arm B). Patients had received no earlier DNA-damaging chemotherapy. PBMC sorting kept live CD3+CD8+ cells without CD19 or CD56. Looked up from germline, CDR1 is SEHNR and CDR2 is FQNEAQ (reference sequence). The length of the CDR3 is 15 residues. V lost 4 bases, J lost 5 bases, and 7 bases stayed unmatched.

The chain uses TRBV7-9 and TRBJ2-1, with 8 bases lining up with TRBD2. The TCR sequence derives from a human donor with melanoma. The sample in question was CD8+ T cells sorted from blood (inferred from file names), obtained from a patient given nivolumab and ipilimumab in sequence. CDR3 nucleotides: TGTGCCAGCAGCTCCCAGCGGGAGATGCACAATGAGCAGTTCTTC. Protein product: CASSSQREMHNEQFF.